These T cell receptor beta chains were read from a single sample in a study of CD8+CD57+ T cells in acquired aplastic anemia. In TCRdb, the reads were re-called with MiXCR into one record per CDR3 protein. The sample contains some 200,000 distinct CDR3 sequences, roughly half of which appear only once. The sequenced sample was sorted CD4+, CD8+, or CD8+CD57+ T cells (not recorded which) from PBMCs. These receptors all stem from a human donor with aplastic anemia. The CDR3 runs from the conserved cysteine through the conserved F or W. The order of the fields is J gene, CDR3 length, V gene, CDR3 protein.

TRBJ2-5 | 16 | TRBV7-2 | CASSSRQGLAVAAQYF
TRBJ2-2 | 15 | TRBV6-1 | CASIGGPLNTGELFF
TRBJ1-1 | 12 | TRBV7-6 | CASSSQPGEAFF
TRBJ1-2 | 12 | TRBV10-3 | CASVNRDYGYTF
TRBJ1-1 | 17 | TRBV5-4 | CASSLAFGGGKNTEAFF
TRBJ1-3 | 14 | TRBV5-6 | CASTPGGSGNTIYF
TRBJ2-3 | 14 | TRBV10-1 | CASSRAGSSDTQYF
TRBJ1-2 | 14 | TRBV2 | CASRADRGLSGYTF
TRBJ2-2 | 15 | TRBV5-6 | CAGSLSPAYGGELFF
TRBJ1-3 | 12 | TRBV25-1 | CATRQGSNTIYF
TRBJ2-2 | 16 | TRBV19 | CASSTTGGAGTGELFF
TRBJ2-6 | 15 | TRBV7-9 | CASRPSGAGANVLTF
TRBJ1-5 | 16 | TRBV6-2/TRBV6-3 | CASSYTGRLADQPQHF
TRBJ1-1 | 14 | TRBV4-2 | CASSQVGPDTEAFF
TRBJ1-5 | 14 | TRBV12-3/TRBV12-4 | CASSLEGGDQPQHF
TRBJ2-3 | 17 | TRBV20-1 | CSASPRSGQGSTDTQYF
TRBJ1-5 | 14 | TRBV24-1 | CATSDVEGDQPQHF
TRBJ1-6 | 15 | TRBV5-6 | CASSRRHSYNSPLHF
TRBJ1-1 | 14 | TRBV10-3 | CAISDRTGGTEAFF
TRBJ2-5 | 12 | TRBV30 | CAWSGSAETQYF
TRBJ1-1 | 8 | TRBV20-1 | CSASEAFF
TRBJ1-1 | 16 | TRBV6-5 | CASSYGTGALNTEAFF
TRBJ2-2 | 11 | TRBV30 | CAWRFTGELFF
TRBJ1-5 | 15 | TRBV5-5 | CASSWGTGVLQPQHF
TRBJ2-2 | 14 | TRBV20-1 | CSARDNSNTGELFF
TRBJ1-6 | 13 | TRBV6-1 | CASKRQNNSPLHF
TRBJ1-5 | 13 | TRBV10-3 | CAISEGLGQPQHF
TRBJ2-7 | 14 | TRBV11-3 | CASSWPDRDYEQYF
TRBJ1-4 | 14 | TRBV5-4 | CASSPRPDGGKLFF
TRBJ2-5 | 16 | TRBV20-1 | CSARGLASGHQETQYF
TRBJ2-7 | 16 | TRBV14 | CASSLSLGLAGRKQYF
TRBJ2-4 | 13 | TRBV29-1 | CSVVALAKNIQCF
TRBJ2-4 | 16 | TRBV3-1 | CASSQAQGSAKNIQYF
TRBJ1-6 | 15 | TRBV19 | CASSWADNVNSPLHF
TRBJ2-7 | 12 | TRBV30 | CAWSVSAYEQYF
TRBJ1-4 | 13 | TRBV19 | CASSVQGNEKLFF
TRBJ1-6 | 17 | TRBV20-1 | CSARDGLGIGYNSPLHF